This is a list of T cell receptor beta chains from one sample in a study of T cells after yellow fever vaccination. MiXCR, applied by TCRdb to the 5' RACE reads, yields one record per CDR3 protein. The data hold about 340,000 distinct CDR3 sequences, with around 12% observed a single time. The sample was CD4+ T cells sorted from PBMCs, taken 15 days after the yellow fever booster vaccination. The receptors derive from a man aged 18 to 35 who received the YFV17D yellow fever vaccine. The CDR3 runs from the conserved cysteine through the conserved F or W. D genes are given only for firm matches. Only part of the rows carry a size: once, few, many, or a class if the clone is expanded.

many | TRBJ2-5 | TRBV9 | NA | CASSVVMGSGTQYF | TGTGCCAGCAGCGTAGTGATGGGGAGCGGGACCCAGTACTTC
NA | TRBJ2-2 | TRBV10-2 | NA | CASAQVNTGELFF | TGCGCCAGCGCACAGGTGAACACCGGGGAGCTGTTTTTT
few | TRBJ2-3 | TRBV5-1 | TRBD1 | CASSESGQGTDTQYF | TGCGCCAGCAGCGAGAGCGGACAGGGAACAGATACGCAGTATTTT
NA | TRBJ2-7 | TRBV19 | TRBD1 | CASSSSYRGPSSYEQYF | TGTGCCAGTAGTAGCTCCTACAGGGGGCCATCCTCCTACGAGCAGTACTTC
few | TRBJ1-2 | TRBV6-2/TRBV6-3 | TRBD1 | CASRLGPTGTGILRGYTF | TGTGCCAGCAGACTAGGCCCTACCGGGACAGGCATACTTCGTGGCTACACCTTC
many | TRBJ2-3 | TRBV4-3 | NA | CASSPVSRADTQYF | TGCGCCAGCAGCCCGGTAAGCCGGGCAGATACGCAGTATTTT
many | TRBJ1-1 | TRBV12-3/TRBV12-4 | TRBD1 | CASSFPRMTGGKNTEAFF | TGTGCCAGCAGTTTCCCGCGAATGACAGGGGGAAAGAACACTGAAGCTTTCTTT
NA | TRBJ1-1 | TRBV11-2 | NA | CASSFYLNTEAFF | TGTGCCAGCAGCTTTTACCTGAACACTGAAGCTTTCTTT
NA | TRBJ1-6 | TRBV24-1 | TRBD1 | CATSDLDRGDSPLHF | TGTGCCACCAGTGATTTGGACAGGGGGGATTCACCCCTCCACTTT
many | TRBJ2-7 | TRBV6-2/TRBV6-3 | TRBD1 | CASRRLPGQGPYEQYF | TGTGCCAGCAGGAGGCTTCCGGGACAGGGACCCTACGAGCAGTACTTC
few | TRBJ2-7 | TRBV6-5 | NA | CASSYSERPRIGEQYF | TGTGCCAGCAGTTACTCGGAAAGGCCTCGAATTGGCGAGCAGTACTTC
few | TRBJ2-5 | TRBV29-1 | NA | CSVGGLETQYF | TGCAGCGTCGGGGGTTTGGAGACCCAGTACTTC
NA | TRBJ2-7 | TRBV3-1 | NA | CASSRSRDTAYEQYF | TGTGCCAGCAGCCGATCCCGGGACACTGCCTACGAGCAGTACTTC
NA | TRBJ2-5 | TRBV28 | NA | CASSFSAGRIETQYF | TGTGCCAGCAGTTTTTCGGCAGGGAGAATAGAGACCCAGTACTTC
NA | TRBJ2-1 | TRBV2 | TRBD2 | CASSAGLARDEQFF | TGTGCCAGCAGTGCCGGACTAGCGAGGGATGAGCAGTTCTTC
NA | TRBJ2-3 | TRBV29-1 | NA | CSVGVSGSDTQYF | TGCAGCGTTGGGGTGTCAGGCTCAGATACGCAGTATTTT
few | TRBJ2-3 | TRBV2 | NA | CAGSPWGSTDTQYF | TGTGCCGGCTCTCCATGGGGGAGCACAGATACGCAGTATTTT
NA | TRBJ2-3 | TRBV4-1 | TRBD2 | CASSQVRTSGNTDTQYF | TGCGCCAGCAGCCAAGTTCGGACTAGCGGGAACACAGATACGCAGTATTTT
NA | TRBJ1-5 | TRBV20-1 | TRBD1 | CSASQGAQPQHF | TGCAGTGCTTCACAGGGGGCCCAGCCCCAGCATTTT
few | TRBJ2-7 | TRBV5-1 | NA | CASSKGQEAYEQYF | TGCGCCAGCAGCAAGGGACAAGAGGCGTACGAGCAGTACTTC
few | TRBJ2-2 | TRBV25-1 | NA | CASGQPTGELFF | TGTGCCTCTGGCCAGCCGACCGGGGAGCTGTTTTTT
few | TRBJ2-3 | TRBV29-1 | TRBD2 | CSVVAGGTDTQYF | TGCAGCGTTGTAGCGGGGGGCACAGATACGCAGTATTTT
few | TRBJ2-3 | TRBV7-9 | NA | CASSSFGRAERDTQYF | TGTGCCAGCAGCTCCTTCGGTCGGGCCGAAAGAGATACGCAGTATTTT
NA | TRBJ2-1 | TRBV12-3/TRBV12-4 | NA | CASSLPFSYNEQFF | TGTGCCAGCAGCCTCCCATTCTCCTACAATGAGCAGTTCTTC
few | TRBJ2-3 | TRBV9 | TRBD2 | CASSPQAGGPGDTQYF | TGTGCCAGCAGCCCCCAGGCGGGGGGGCCTGGAGATACGCAGTATTTT
NA | TRBJ2-3 | TRBV30 | NA | CAWSVLVQSFPDTQYF | TGTGCCTGGAGTGTACTAGTTCAGTCTTTTCCAGATACGCAGTATTTT
NA | TRBJ1-2 | TRBV29-1 | NA | CSAAYQYGYTF | TGCAGCGCTGCGTACCAATATGGCTACACCTTC
NA | TRBJ1-3 | TRBV20-1 | NA | CSAMDTGDGNTIYF | TGCAGTGCTATGGATACCGGAGATGGAAACACCATATATTTT
few | TRBJ1-5 | TRBV30 | NA | CAWSVQQNQPQHF | TGTGCCTGGAGTGTGCAGCAGAATCAGCCCCAGCATTTT
many | TRBJ2-7 | TRBV4-1 | NA | CASSQGLRGYEQYF | TGCGCCAGCAGCCAAGGGTTGCGGGGCTACGAGCAGTACTTC